These 18 T cell receptor beta chains share one sample of origin, sequenced in a study of shared clonotypes between healthy human individuals. Profiling relied on immunoSEQ multiplex PCR, and the TCRdb table lists in-frame clones only, not all of them. This repertoire shows roughly 2.2 million clones, over 90% found once; its top ten account for 0.39%. The sample was naive CD4+ T cells from PBMCs. Sample subset: CD45RA+ positively selected. These receptors all stem from a man younger than 35 in good health. Some clones in this sample may be carry-over from other donors' samples.

V usage is TRBV15 and J usage is TRBJ2-5; no clear D gene. Germline CDR1 LNHNV, CDR2 YYDKDF (reference sequence). This CDR3 is built from 14 residues. The V end lost 3 bases, the J end lost 5 bases, and 13 bases lay between the germline ends. The CDR3 bases are TGTGCCACCAGCAGCTTGCGGTCCTGGGAGACCCAGTACTTC. Translation gives CATSSLRSWETQYF.

The genes are TRBV4-2 and TRBJ2-4; TRBD2 aligns across 7 bases. Germline CDR1 is LGHNA and CDR2 is YNFKEQ. V lost 0 bases to trimming and J lost 0 bases; unmatched junction nucleotides: 5. CDR3 length equals 17 residues. CDR3 nucleotides: TGTGCCAGCAGCCAAGATTTGCGGGGGAGAGCCAAAAACATTCAGTACTTC. It specifies CASSQDLRGRAKNIQYF.

V usage is TRBV27 and J usage is TRBJ1-1; 7 bases align to TRBD1. The J segment lost 4 bases and the V segment lost 5 bases, leaving 7 bases of the junction unmatched. Germline loops: CDR1 MNHEY, CDR2 SMNVEV (reference sequence). The length of the CDR3 is 14 residues. The DNA of the CDR3 is TGTGCCAGCAGTGCCAACCAGGGGGGCACTGAAGCTTTCTTT. Amino acid sequence: CASSANQGGTEAFF.

V and J are TRBV7-8 and TRBJ2-1; 15 bases are shared with TRBD2. The ends lost 5 bases at V and 7 bases at J; junction bases unmatched: 12. Germline values: CDR1 SGHVS, CDR2 FQNEAQ. CDR3 length: 18 amino acids. In DNA form, the CDR3 reads TGTGCCAGCAGCCTTGGACTAGCGGGAGGGCCCTTGGGGAATGAGCAGTTCTTC. It is translated as CASSLGLAGGPLGNEQFF.

V usage is TRBV27 and J usage is TRBJ2-5; 9 bases fit TRBD2. Germline V lookup: CDR1 MNHEY, CDR2 SMNVEV (reference sequence). Trimming cost V 6 bases and J 4 bases; bases outside gene matches: 3. This CDR3 has 13 residues. As DNA, the CDR3 is TGTGCCAGCAGGCGGGAGGGCCGAGAGACCCAGTACTTC. Protein: CASRREGRETQYF.

This chain links TRBV29-1 with TRBJ1-2, with TRBD1 as a possible D gene (5 bases). The CDR3 is 15 amino acids. CDR1 is SQVTM, CDR2 ANQGSEA, per germline. V was cut by 3 bases and J by 7 bases, with 21 bases left in between. CDR3 sequence reads: CSVDREAGLVSGYTF. CDR3 DNA: TGCAGCGTTGACAGGGAAGCGGGGCTAGTAAGTGGCTACACCTTC.

For this clone: The sample holds other DNA sequences that translate to the same CDR3. The rearrangement links TRBV18 to TRBJ2-2; no clear D. This CDR3 comprises 12 residues. Trimming removed 6 bases from V and 2 bases from J, with 4 bases in between. The V gene's germline CDR1 is KGHSH and CDR2 LQKENI. This chain's CDR3 is CASSPNTGELFF. The CDR3 nucleotides are TGTGCCAGCTCTCCTAACACCGGGGAGCTGTTTTTT.

This chain uses TRBV7-3 with TRBJ2-3; D possibly uses TRBD1 or TRBD2 (5 bases each). The CDR3 length is 15 residues. In germline, CDR1 is SGHTA, CDR2 FQGTGA. Trimming removed 4 bases from V and 0 bases from J, with 11 bases in between. This CDR3 is CASSSDSGSTDTQYF. Written as DNA, the CDR3 is TGTGCCAGCAGCTCTGACAGCGGAAGCACAGATACGCAGTATTTT.

This chain uses TRBV7-2 with TRBJ2-7; TRBD2 agrees at 10 bases. CDR3 size: 16 residues. V was clipped by 10 bases and J by 3 bases; unmatched bases: 15. Germline V lookup: CDR1 SGHTA, CDR2 FQGNSA. In nucleotides, the CDR3 is TGTGCCACCCCAGTCCGAAATAGCGGGAGGATCTACGAGCAGTACTTC. Translated, it gives CATPVRNSGRIYEQYF.

Remarks on this clone: Other DNA variants within this sample encode the same CDR3. CDR3 amino acids: CAWSARREQYF. In DNA, the CDR3 is TGTGCCTGGAGTGCGAGGCGCGAGCAGTACTTC. The chain employs TRBV30 and TRBJ2-7; D not certain. With 1 base removed from V and 6 bases from J, the gap between germline ends came to 7 bases. The CDR3 totals 11 residues. The V gene's germline CDR1 is GTSNPN and CDR2 SVGIG (reference sequence). The full variable domain, with the rest looked up from reference TRBV30 and TRBJ2-7, is SQTIHQWPATLVQPVGSPLSLECTVEGTSNPNLYWYRQAAGRGLQLLFYSVGIGQISSEVPQNLSASRPQDRQFILSSKKLLLSDSGFYLCAWSARREQYFGPGTRLTVT.

In DNA, the CDR3 is TGTGCCAGCAGCTTGGCCGCCCCACTGAACAGGAATGAGCAGTACTTC. Translated, it gives CASSLAAPLNRNEQYF. V is TRBV5-5 and J is TRBJ2-7, with D tentatively TRBD1 (5 bases). Germline CDR1 SGHKS, CDR2 YYEKEE (reference sequence). V lost 0 bases to trimming and J lost 7 bases, with 20 bases between them. This CDR3 spans 16 amino acids.

V gene TRBV5-1 combines with J gene TRBJ1-2; the D gene is possibly TRBD1 (5 bases). V dropped 0 bases and J dropped 1 base, with 13 bases sitting between them. Germline CDR1 and CDR2: SGHRS and YFSETQ. The CDR3 sequence is 16 residues long. As DNA, the CDR3 is TGCGCCAGCAGCTTGGGACAGCCTGACCGTAACTATGGCTACACCTTC. This translates into CASSLGQPDRNYGYTF.

The chain joins TRBV9 to TRBJ2-3; 8 bases are shared with TRBD2. CDR1 is SGDLS, CDR2 YYNGEE, per germline. CDR3 length: 15 amino acids. V shed 3 bases and J 5 bases; nucleotides not matched to a gene: 8. Written as DNA, the CDR3 is TGTGCCAGCAGCGCGGGAGCGGGAGTAGGAGATACGCAGTATTTT. Amino acid sequence: CASSAGAGVGDTQYF. The entire variable domain, with the rest obtained from reference TRBV9 and TRBJ2-3, is as follows: DSGVTQTPKHLITATGQRVTLRCSPRSGDLSVYWYQQSLDQGLQFLIQYYNGEERAKGNILERFSAQQFPDLHSELNLSSLELGDSALYFCASSAGAGVGDTQYFGPGTRLTVL.

Only one count was recorded for this clone. The chain is built from TRBV10-1 and TRBJ2-5, with 10 bases fitting TRBD1. CDR1 and CDR2 (germline): WNHNN, SYGVQD (reference sequence). The CDR3 is made up of 15 amino acids. V was pared by 2 bases and J by 6 bases, with 6 bases of the junction left unmatched. The CDR3 sequence: CASSEMGQGMKTQYF. CDR3 coding DNA: TGCGCCAGCAGTGAGATGGGACAGGGGATGAAGACCCAGTACTTC.

The V and J genes are TRBV28 and TRBJ2-2; 15 bases are a match to TRBD2. Germline V gives CDR1 MDHEN, CDR2 SYDVKM. The V segment lost 6 bases and the J segment 5 bases; nucleotides outside the gene matches: 10. The CDR3 runs to 18 residues. CDR3 in DNA: TGTGCCAGCAGCCGCTTCTACGGGACTAGCGGGAGGACCGGGGAGCTGTTTTTT. Translation: CASSRFYGTSGRTGELFF. Drawing the rest from reference TRBV28 and TRBJ2-2, the complete variable domain is DVKVTQSSRYLVKRTGEKVFLECVQDMDHENMFWYRQDPGLGLRLIYFSYDVKMKEKGDIPEGYSVSREKKERFSLILESASTNQTSMYLCASSRFYGTSGRTGELFFGEGSRLTVL.

With respect to this clone: Other nucleotide sequences in the sample specify the same CDR3. This chain joins TRBV5-1 and TRBJ2-7; TRBD2 agrees at 7 bases. Germline CDR1 SGHRS, CDR2 YFSETQ. The CDR3 length is 14 residues. Germline trimming cut 4 bases from V and 4 bases from J; bases unmatched to any gene: 8. In nucleotides, the CDR3 is TGCGCCAGCAGCAGCGGGACCGCGGGATACGAGCAGTACTTC. It is translated as CASSSGTAGYEQYF.

This chain uses TRBV4-1 with TRBJ2-4; D might be TRBD2 (6 bases). The length of the CDR3 is 16 residues. V was clipped by 0 bases and J by 0 bases, with 9 bases between them. The germline CDR1 and CDR2 sequences are MGHRA and YSYEKL. The CDR3 protein is CASSQDDGRAKNIQYF. DNA of the CDR3: TGCGCCAGCAGCCAAGATGACGGGAGAGCCAAAAACATTCAGTACTTC.

The rearrangement joins TRBV15 to TRBJ1-2; 10 positions agree with TRBD1. Trimming took 3 bases from V and 7 from J; bases not matched to a gene: 14. From germline, CDR1 is LNHNV and CDR2 YYDKDF (reference sequence). This CDR3 region has 17 residues. The CDR3 reads CATSSDRGLGERRGYTF. CDR3 in DNA: TGTGCCACCAGCAGCGACAGGGGGCTTGGTGAGAGGCGTGGCTACACCTTC. The full variable domain, completed using reference TRBV15 and TRBJ1-2, is DAMVIQNPRYQVTQFGKPVTLSCSQTLNHNVMYWYQQKSSQAPKLLFHYYDKDFNNEADTPDNFQSRRPNTSFCFLDIRSPGLGDTAMYLCATSSDRGLGERRGYTFGSGTRLTVV.